This TCR beta chain was identified during a study of blood T cell repertoires in COVID-19. The CDR3 consists of 15 residues. Between the trimmed V and J ends, which lost 4 bases and 4 bases, there was a span of 16 bases. The data were produced by immunoSEQ multiplex PCR, yet TCRdb's version contains in-frame clones alone and is incomplete. The repertoire consists of 40,000 to 60,000 clones, with more than 75% occurring once and the leading ten covering roughly 15%. This clonotype was obtained from a human donor in a cohort sampled during active COVID-19. Specimen: peripheral blood. V is TRBV23-1 and J is TRBJ1-2; D possibly corresponds to TRBD1 (5 bases). TRBV23-1 is designated an ORF whose function remains uncertain. The CDR3 bases are TGCGCCAGCAGTCTAAGGAGGGGCTCACGCTATGGCTACACCTTC. This codes for CASSLRRGSRYGYTF.